This is a list of T cell receptor beta chains from one sample in a study of T-cell memory formation after mild COVID-19. TCRdb passed the 5' RACE reads through MiXCR, listing each CDR3 protein once. The top ten clones hold about 22% of a sample with about 340,000 distinct CDR3 sequences, around 15% of them seen once. Sequencing used PBMCs or a T cell subset sorted from them (not recorded which). Source of these receptors: a man aged 18-30 years who had mild COVID-19 (a few samples of this study predate the infection). Cell type and time point are not known. Each CDR3 is given with its conserved first and last residue. The D gene is left open where the match is weak. Where a row states a size, it is once, few, many or the class of an expanded clone; other rows omit it.

CASSSPRDNQPQHF | TGTGCCAGCAGTTCTCCCCGGGACAATCAGCCCCAGCATTTT | TRBJ1-5 | few | TRBV6-5 | -
CASSLGQGSGAMNIQYF | TGCGCCAGCAGCCTGGGACAGGGTTCGGGGGCAATGAACATTCAGTACTTC | TRBJ2-4 | many | TRBV5-1 | TRBD1
CAIRGSRNSPLHF | TGTGCCATCAGGGGCAGCCGTAATTCACCCCTCCACTTT | TRBJ1-6 | few | TRBV10-3 | -
CASSPPQGRGTEAFF | TGTGCCAGCAGTCCCCCACAGGGGCGGGGAACTGAAGCTTTCTTT | TRBJ1-1 | few | TRBV27 | TRBD1
CASSNPGSNSPLHF | TGCGCCAGCAGCAACCCGGGAAGTAATTCACCCCTCCACTTT | TRBJ1-6 | - | TRBV4-3 | -
CASSYGTGLGNTIYF | TGTGCCAGCAGTTACGGGACAGGGCTCGGAAACACCATATATTTT | TRBJ1-3 | - | TRBV12-3/TRBV12-4 | TRBD1
CASSPGVGEQYF | TGTGCCAGCTCACCGGGGGTGGGCGAGCAGTACTTC | TRBJ2-7 | - | TRBV18 | -
CASSIQGSTYEQYF | TGTGCCAGTAGTATTCAGGGATCCACCTACGAGCAGTACTTC | TRBJ2-7 | - | TRBV19 | -
CASSYRLAGGTDTQYF | TGTGCCAGCAGCTATAGACTAGCGGGGGGGACAGATACGCAGTATTTT | TRBJ2-3 | few | TRBV7-6 | TRBD2
CASSLSYADTQYF | TGTGCCAGCAGCCTGTCATATGCGGATACGCAGTATTTT | TRBJ2-3 | few | TRBV14 | -
CSADQDGQETQYF | TGCAGTGCCGATCAGGACGGACAAGAGACCCAGTACTTC | TRBJ2-5 | - | TRBV20-1 | -
CASSSRTPWIYNEQFF | TGTGCCAGCAGCTCGCGGACTCCTTGGATATACAATGAGCAGTTCTTC | TRBJ2-1 | many | TRBV7-6 | -
CSATQGAYTNTGELFF | TGCAGTGCTACCCAGGGGGCGTATACGAACACCGGGGAGCTGTTTTTT | TRBJ2-2 | few | TRBV20-1 | TRBD1
CASSPSKYQPQHF | TGTGCCAGCTCACCCAGCAAGTATCAGCCCCAGCATTTT | TRBJ1-5 | - | TRBV18 | -
CASREGTSGAYEQYF | TGTGCCAGCAGGGAGGGGACTAGCGGGGCCTACGAGCAGTACTTC | TRBJ2-7 | - | TRBV13 | TRBD2
CASSLQAITHTDTQYF | TGTGCCAGCAGTTTACAGGCTATCACCCACACAGATACGCAGTATTTT | TRBJ2-3 | - | TRBV27 | -
CASSPDRARGNEQFF | TGTGCCAGCAGCCCGGACAGGGCTAGGGGCAATGAGCAGTTCTTC | TRBJ2-1 | many | TRBV7-9 | TRBD1
CSAPASNYEQYF | TGCAGTGCCCCGGCCAGTAACTACGAGCAGTACTTC | TRBJ2-7 | - | TRBV20-1 | -
CASSYSTSLSIGTQYF | TGTGCCAGCAGTTACTCAACCTCATTATCCATTGGGACCCAGTACTTC | TRBJ2-5 | - | TRBV6-5 | -
CASSYGTGLSNQPQHF | TGTGCCAGCAGCTACGGGACAGGGCTTAGCAATCAGCCCCAGCATTTT | TRBJ1-5 | - | TRBV7-2 | TRBD1
CASSRAGGSETQYF | TGTGCCAGCTCGAGAGCGGGGGGTTCGGAGACCCAGTACTTC | TRBJ2-5 | - | TRBV9 | TRBD2
CASSPTRRAGQPQHF | TGTGCCAGCAGCCCCACACGCAGGGCGGGTCAGCCCCAGCATTTT | TRBJ1-5 | - | TRBV7-8 | -
CSARDPDRGRADTQYF | TGCAGTGCTAGAGATCCGGACAGGGGACGCGCAGATACGCAGTATTTT | TRBJ2-3 | many | TRBV20-1 | TRBD1
CASSQEGGPGYGYTF | TGCGCCAGCAGCCAAGAGGGGGGGCCGGGGTATGGCTACACCTTC | TRBJ1-2 | few | TRBV4-3 | -